A selection of T cell receptor beta chains follows, all from one sample in a study of control samples from healthy donors and cancer patients. The protocol was immunoSEQ multiplex PCR, while the TCRdb copy is restricted to in-frame clones and leaves out a portion. This table holds roughly 400,000 clones, roughly 90% found once. The sequenced sample consisted of PBMCs. The receptors originated from a man in his forties or fifties with head and neck cancer. Both conserved end residues are part of each CDR3. D genes are given only for firm matches. The size of a clone is reported for some rows only, either as once, few or many, or as a class for expanded clones.

abundance	d_gene	v_gene	len	j_gene	CDR3aa	CDR3nt
.	.	TRBV2	11	TRBJ2-7	CASGTRYEQYF	TGTGCCAGTGGGACTCGCTACGAGCAGTACTTC
.	.	TRBV4-1	18	TRBJ1-3	CASSQDRGTGSSGNTIYF	TGCGCCAGCAGCCAAGATAGGGGGACCGGATCCTCTGGAAACACCATATATTTT
.	.	TRBV5-6	12	TRBJ1-2	CASSLAQDGYTF	TGTGCCAGCAGCTTGGCCCAGGATGGCTACACCTTC
.	TRBD1	TRBV6-2/TRBV6-3	15	TRBJ1-5	CASSSSGTGNQPQHF	TGTGCCAGCAGTTCATCCGGGACAGGAAATCAGCCCCAGCATTTT
once	.	TRBV28	14	TRBJ2-2	CASSTQGGTGELFF	TGTGCCAGCAGTACACAGGGTGGGACCGGGGAGCTGTTTTTT
.	TRBD1	TRBV5-6	13	TRBJ1-1	CASSITGATEAFF	TGTGCCAGCAGCATCACAGGGGCCACTGAAGCTTTCTTT
.	TRBD1	TRBV15	17	TRBJ1-2	CATSSGQGAAQRYGYTF	TGTGCCACCAGCTCCGGACAGGGGGCCGCTCAGAGGTATGGCTACACCTTC
.	TRBD1	TRBV11-3	16	TRBJ2-7	CASSLGSDRAGYEQYF	TGTGCCAGCAGCTTAGGTTCCGACAGGGCCGGCTACGAGCAGTACTTC
.	.	TRBV7-2	13	TRBJ1-2	CASSSGVGYGYTF	TGTGCCAGCAGCTCGGGGGTAGGCTATGGCTACACCTTC
.	.	TRBV4-2	12	TRBJ2-3	CASGDVGDTQYF	TGTGCCAGCGGGGACGTCGGAGATACGCAGTATTTT
.	.	TRBV12-5	15	TRBJ1-3	CASGLREESGNTIYF	TGTGCTAGTGGTTTGAGGGAGGAGTCTGGAAACACTATATATTTT
.	.	TRBV18	17	TRBJ1-2	CASSPPNTGTNNYGYTF	TGTGCCAGCTCACCTCCCAACACGGGGACCAACAACTATGGCTACACCTTC
.	TRBD1	TRBV18	16	TRBJ1-1	CASSPSGAGGYTEAFF	TGTGCCAGCTCACCATCAGGGGCAGGGGGTTACACTGAAGCTTTCTTT
.	.	TRBV5-1	16	TRBJ2-6	CASSLTSGSGANVLTF	TGCGCCAGCAGCTTGACCTCCGGATCTGGGGCCAACGTCCTGACTTTC
few	.	TRBV6-1	16	TRBJ1-2	CASSERVRVLSYGYTF	TGTGCCAGCAGTGAGAGGGTGAGGGTTTTGAGCTATGGCTACACCTTC
.	.	TRBV20-1	10	TRBJ2-7	CSADRYEQYF	TGCAGTGCGGATCGCTACGAGCAGTACTTC
.	TRBD1	TRBV5-1	16	TRBJ2-7	CASSPYQTGSSYEQYF	TGCGCCAGCAGCCCCTACCAGACAGGGAGCTCCTACGAGCAGTACTTC
.	.	TRBV11-2	15	TRBJ2-7	CASSFTRGTAHEQYF	TGTGCCAGCAGCTTCACCCGGGGGACAGCTCACGAGCAGTACTTC
.	.	TRBV9	14	TRBJ1-1	CASSVGPLNTEAFF	TGTGCCAGCAGCGTAGGGCCCCTGAACACTGAAGCTTTCTTT
.	TRBD1	TRBV12-3/TRBV12-4	13	TRBJ1-5	CASSRQGYQPQHF	TGTGCCAGCAGCCGACAGGGTTATCAGCCCCAGCATTTT
.	.	TRBV11-1	14	TRBJ2-3	CASSPQVSTDTQYF	TGTGCCAGCAGCCCTCAGGTTAGCACAGATACGCAGTATTTT